This T cell receptor beta chain was recovered during a study of blood T cell repertoires in COVID-19. Looking at the study overall: From the United States, Italy and Spain came samples of acute and convalescent COVID-19.

V lost 5 bases to trimming and J lost 2 bases, with 13 bases between them. Germline-derived CDR1 and CDR2 are SGHTA and FQGTGA. CDR3 length: 15 amino acids. Sequencing used immunoSEQ multiplex PCR; TCRdb keeps in-frame clones, though not all of them. The sample consists of some 310,000 clones, 80% to 90% of them appearing once. The sequence derives from a man aged 45-65 years with active or convalescent COVID-19. Material for sequencing was peripheral blood. V is TRBV7-3 and J is TRBJ2-1; maybe TRBD2 (7 bases). This chain's CDR3 is CASSLGGQPYNEQFF. The CDR3 coding sequence is TGTGCCAGCAGCCTCGGGGGGCAGCCCTACAATGAGCAGTTCTTC.